A selection of T cell receptor beta chains follows, all from one sample in a study of T-cell reconstitution after alpha-beta-depleted transplantation in children. TCRdb reanalysed the PCR reads using MiXCR and keeps one entry per CDR3 protein. This sample yields roughly 200,000 distinct CDR3 sequences, of which 9.5% to 13% are seen a single time; about 30% belongs to the top ten. The specimen was PBMCs, collected before TCRalphabeta/CD19-depleted stem cell transplant. The receptors come from a child in the first two years of life with acute myeloid leukemia, due to receive a stem cell transplant. Both conserved end residues are part of each CDR3.

j_call v_call cdr3_aa
TRBJ2-3 TRBV28 CASRLAGGTDTQYF
TRBJ2-3 TRBV24-1 CATSDLRNTQGNTQYF
TRBJ2-3 TRBV28 CASSPNLAGARDTQYF
TRBJ2-3 TRBV5-1 CASSLGSSGSTDTQYF
TRBJ2-1 TRBV12-3/TRBV12-4 CASSSRGGYNEQFF
TRBJ2-1 TRBV20-1 CSAGMGNEQFF
TRBJ2-7 TRBV5-1 CASSSGGTYEQYF
TRBJ2-7 TRBV7-9 CASSLAHTSYEQYF
TRBJ2-1 TRBV24-1 CATSDPGTNYNEQFF
TRBJ2-7 TRBV12-3/TRBV12-4 CASSLWRQGAYEQYF
TRBJ2-1 TRBV28 CASSLVLLDEQFF
TRBJ1-1 TRBV7-7 CASSLDRYTEAFF
TRBJ2-1 TRBV7-7 CASSPGLAGVKGNEQFF
TRBJ2-7 TRBV5-1 CASSLGGTAAYEQYF
TRBJ2-2 TRBV28 CASSSGSANTGELFF
TRBJ2-5 TRBV2 CASSDSHGWETQYF
TRBJ1-1 TRBV29-1 CSARRQNTEAFF
TRBJ1-4 TRBV20-1 CSARSTGKSGEKLFF
TRBJ1-3 TRBV28 CASSRGRLSGNTIYF
TRBJ2-7 TRBV20-1 CSARVAGRDEQYF
TRBJ2-2 TRBV7-2 CASSPLAGARTGELFF
TRBJ1-6 TRBV6-5 CASSYSAGVNSPLHF
TRBJ1-2 TRBV6-1 CASSEDNVTGYTF
TRBJ1-1 TRBV2 CASERETALNTEAFF
TRBJ2-7 TRBV2 CASSDRNEQYF
TRBJ1-2 TRBV3-1 CASSQTNPSGYTF